The rows below give T cell receptor beta chains drawn from one sample of a study of blood T cell repertoires in COVID-19. Libraries were prepared by immunoSEQ multiplex PCR; TCRdb keeps only in-frame clonotypes and omits some of them. Seen here are 150,000 to 200,000 clones, roughly 85% observed once, and the top ten hold 2.5% to 4%. Sequenced material: peripheral blood. The receptors stem from a human donor with acute or convalescent COVID-19. The donor label of this sample is uncertain. Both conserved end residues are part of each CDR3.

j_gene | v_gene | CDR3aa
TRBJ2-5 | TRBV21-1 | CASSKVGSSPQETQYF
TRBJ1-1 | TRBV6-2/TRBV6-3 | CASSYIRSAGAFF
TRBJ1-4 | TRBV9 | CASSEGGAPREEEKLFF
TRBJ2-3 | TRBV4-3 | CASSQTSGGDHSTDTQYF
TRBJ1-1 | TRBV11-2 | CASSLGGTDTEAFF
TRBJ2-7 | TRBV5-1 | CASSPTTGGAYEQYF
TRBJ1-6 | TRBV30 | CAWTLNSPLHF
TRBJ1-2 | TRBV28 | CAIRTGVAYGYTF
TRBJ2-1 | TRBV3-1/TRBV3-2 | CASSPSGGGQFF
TRBJ2-7 | TRBV11-2 | CASSSPGSGKHEQYF
TRBJ1-5 | TRBV2 | CASSDGRVGQPQHF
TRBJ2-7 | TRBV2 | CASRDSLLYEQYF
- | TRBV7-2 | CASSLTGNRGELFF
TRBJ2-1 | TRBV3-1/TRBV3-2 | CASSQPDRGRLYEQFF
TRBJ2-1 | TRBV12-3/TRBV12-4 | CASRLSGGEQFF
TRBJ1-6 | TRBV30 | CAWSVYSNNSPLHF
TRBJ2-3 | TRBV18 | CASSPPRGEDTQYF
TRBJ1-1 | TRBV19 | CASGTAQGGSEAFF
TRBJ1-4 | TRBV5-1 | CASSPRGKGEKLFF
TRBJ1-5 | TRBV18 | CASSPGTERNQPQHF
TRBJ1-1 | TRBV18 | CASSLSQGLEDEAFF
TRBJ2-3 | TRBV11-2 | CASSLVSGGTITDTQYF
TRBJ2-1 | TRBV7-8 | CASSLVTGVDSYNEQFF
TRBJ2-5 | TRBV7-9 | CASNQAGVAGVRETQYF
TRBJ2-3 | TRBV7-9 | CASSLPGTGWSDTQYF
TRBJ2-7 | TRBV11-2 | CASSTRTGLGEQYF
TRBJ1-1 | TRBV28 | CAIITGGRNTEAFF
TRBJ1-2 | TRBV18 | CASSENGGKDGYTF
TRBJ2-2 | TRBV7-7 | CASSLVEGSGGNTGELFF
TRBJ2-5 | TRBV6-6 | CASTYFREETQYF
TRBJ1-5 | TRBV6-6 | CASRTTGTGTGPQHF
TRBJ1-1 | TRBV6-5 | CGTETGGLNTEAFF
TRBJ1-2 | TRBV5-1 | CASRGSLTENGYTF
TRBJ1-1 | TRBV7-2 | CASSPWDRAGEAFF
TRBJ1-4 | TRBV19 | CASRRTGGNEKLFF
TRBJ1-2 | TRBV3-1/TRBV3-2 | CASSQDTLGGNYGYTF
TRBJ2-1 | TRBV7-3 | CASSLETRGVGEQFF
TRBJ1-1 | TRBV30 | CAWTGWAEAFF
TRBJ2-7 | TRBV7-6 | CASSPLSYEQYF
TRBJ2-3 | TRBV3-1/TRBV3-2 | CASSQELAGGQTDTQYF
TRBJ1-4 | TRBV5-1 | CASSLYGTNEKLFF
TRBJ1-3 | TRBV19 | CASSTGQGLPGNTIYF
TRBJ2-2 | TRBV7-3 | CASSSHTTGELFF
TRBJ1-1 | TRBV5-1 | CASSLQGLSTEAFF
TRBJ1-6 | TRBV5-1 | CASSAEDRYRKSPLHF
TRBJ2-2 | TRBV28 | CASSSSGGAKDGELFF
TRBJ2-3 | TRBV7-6 | CASSLGVARIASTDTQYF
TRBJ2-5 | TRBV5-1 | CASSHGETQYF
TRBJ1-1 | TRBV18 | CASSPWDRPNTEAFF
TRBJ2-2 | TRBV19 | CASSARRGGTNTGELFF
TRBJ1-1 | TRBV18 | CASSPSTGMNTEAFF
TRBJ1-1 | TRBV3-1/TRBV3-2 | CASSQGQLEAFF
TRBJ2-3 | TRBV28 | CASSLSPGLGSITDTQYF
TRBJ2-2 | TRBV3-1/TRBV3-2 | CASSQGLGRGGELFF
TRBJ2-3 | TRBV30 | CAWSKAGVRTDTQYF
TRBJ2-1 | TRBV5-4 | CASSLEGGSYNEQFF
TRBJ1-4 | TRBV28 | CASSFLASPSATNEKLFF